What follows are 20 T cell receptor beta chains derived from one specimen sequenced in a study of molecular identifiers for immune sequencing clone quantification (dated 2018 in TCRdb). Library creation used PCR. Sequencing used an Illumina HiSeq 4000. TCRdb redid the processing of the public reads, applying fastp at Q25 and MiXCR, and retained in-frame beta chains. Every entry covers one CDR3 protein and lists the most common genes and DNA from its rows. This sample has 600,000 to 650,000 distinct CDR3 sequences in its table, and 15% to 20% of those were observed once. The ten largest clones capture approximately 0.9% of the sample. Specimen: naive CD8+ T cells from blood, with Jurkat cell RNA spiked in. Explained via the paper, the cell subset or site label denotes: FACS-sorted CD8+CD4-CCR7+CD45RA+ naive T cells. These receptor sequences come from a human donor in good health. Some libraries in this study had Jurkat cell RNA spiked in.

Notes on this clonotype: This may come from a read error, since a much larger clone is one base off. The rearrangement joins TRBV10-2 to TRBJ1-1, with 7 bases identical to TRBD1. The CDR3 loop spans 13 amino acids. Germline values: CDR1 WSHSY, CDR2 SAAADI. The CDR3 is CVSTTGVNTEAFF. The DNA for the CDR3 is TGCGTCAGCACCACAGGGGTCAACACTGAAGCTTTCTTT.

V usage is TRBV5-1 and J usage is TRBJ2-5; 13 nucleotides line up with TRBD2. Germline V gene lookup returns CDR1 SGHRS and CDR2 YFSETQ. The CDR3 has 18 amino acids. The junction had 8 bases not matched to a gene; V was cut back by 2 bases and J by 1 base. CDR3 amino acids: CASSFGRLAGGPQETQYF. DNA for the CDR3: TGCGCCAGCAGCTTCGGGAGACTAGCGGGGGGCCCCCAAGAGACCCAGTACTTC.

V usage is TRBV27 and J usage is TRBJ1-4; TRBD1 is a possible D gene (6 bases). The CDR3 has 15 amino acids. V lost 6 bases and J lost 7, with 18 bases in between. Germline assignment: CDR1 MNHEY and CDR2 SMNVEV (reference sequence). The CDR3: CASRGQQGYSEKLFF. In DNA, the CDR3 is TGTGCCAGCAGGGGACAACAGGGCTACTCTGAAAAACTGTTTTTT. Together with reference TRBV27 and TRBJ1-4, the CDR3 gives the full variable domain: EAQVTQNPRYLITVTGKKLTVTCSQNMNHEYMSWYRQDPGLGLRQIYYSMNVEVTDKGDVPEGYKVSRKEKRNFPLILESPSPNQTSLYFCASRGQQGYSEKLFFGSGTQLSVL.

This clonotype was seen only a few times. The junction shows a germline mismatch at one end, possibly a read error. V and J are TRBV11-2 and TRBJ2-7, with D tentatively TRBD1 (6 bases). CDR1 and CDR2 from the germline V gene are SGHAT and FQNNGV. CDR3 length: 15 residues. The CDR3: CVSKRLGQSSYEQYF. The CDR3 DNA is TGTGTCAGCAAACGATTAGGACAGAGTTCCTACGAGCAGTACTTC.

This clonotype was seen at least ten times. The V gene is TRBV12-3 or TRBV12-4, the J gene TRBJ2-1; D not certain. The CDR3 runs to 13 residues. Trimming removed 1 base at V and 7 bases at J, with 8 bases between. The CDR3, as DNA: TGTGCCAGCAGTTTAGAGTTTTGGAATGAGCAGTTCTTC. This sequence encodes CASSLEFWNEQFF.

This clonotype occurred many times. The V and J genes are TRBV20-1 and TRBJ2-7; 8 nucleotides line up with TRBD1. The length of the CDR3 is 15 residues. V was pared by 5 bases and J by 5 bases, with 14 bases of the junction left unmatched. CDR1 and CDR2 (germline): DFQATT, SNEGSKA (reference sequence). The CDR3 loop is CSAPPIRTGTHEQYF. The CDR3 DNA follows: TGCAGTGCTCCACCCATCCGGACAGGGACCCACGAGCAGTACTTC.

In regard to this clonotype: A read error may be the cause here, since a much bigger clone is one base away. The V gene is TRBV12-3 or TRBV12-4, the J gene TRBJ1-2, with D possibly being TRBD1 (6 bases). The CDR3 is made up of 13 amino acids. The CDR3 here is CASGRDTNYGYAF. The DNA of the CDR3 is TGTGCCAGTGGCCGGGACACTAACTATGGCTACGCCTTC.

This clonotype was seen ten or more times. J is TRBJ1-1 and V is TRBV2; 10 bases fit TRBD1. After removal of 5 bases from V and 3 bases from J, the junction contained 9 bases not matched to a gene. CDR1 is SNHLY, CDR2 FYNNEI, per germline. This CDR3 has 16 amino acids. The CDR3 spells CASSPPGTGVYTEAFF. The CDR3, as DNA: TGTGCCAGCAGTCCACCGGGGACAGGGGTCTACACTGAAGCTTTCTTT.

This clonotype was observed many times. J is TRBJ1-1 and V is TRBV3-1, with unresolved D. Trimming removed 4 bases from V and 5 bases from J, with 26 bases in between. This CDR3 is 18 amino acids long. The germline CDR1 and CDR2 sequences are LGHDT and YNNKEL (reference sequence). CDR3 coding DNA: TGTGCCAGCAGCCCGTGGCCAGGCAAAATCCATCTGGGAACTGAAGCTTTCTTT. Translation gives CASSPWPGKIHLGTEAFF.

This clonotype was detected only a few times. The chain has TRBV20-1 and TRBJ2-7, with D unresolved. V was cut by 5 bases and J by 2 bases, with 10 bases left in between. Germline V gives CDR1 DFQATT, CDR2 SNEGSKA (reference sequence). The CDR3 is made up of 12 amino acids. CDR3: CSADDITYEQYF. CDR3 nucleotides: TGCAGTGCTGACGACATCACCTACGAGCAGTACTTC.

The gene calls are TRBV27 and TRBJ2-2; D possibly corresponds to TRBD2 (5 bases). Per germline, CDR1 MNHEY and CDR2 SMNVEV (reference sequence). The CDR3 length is 15 residues. Trimming left V 4 bases short and J 2 bases short, with 11 bases between. Written as DNA, the CDR3 is TGTGCCAGCAGTTCCGCGGACTCTAACACCGGGGAGCTGTTTTTT. It encodes CASSSADSNTGELFF.

Turning to this clonotype: This may arise from a read error, as a much more abundant clone is one base away. The V gene is TRBV9, the J gene TRBJ2-2; D uncertain. Germline CDR1 SGDLS, CDR2 YYNGEE. This CDR3 comprises 15 residues. Trimming cost V 0 bases and J 6 bases, with 12 bases left between them. CDR3 amino acids: CASSVGESRAGELFF. The CDR3 DNA sequence: TGTGCCAGCAGCGTAGGGGAATCGAGAGCCGGGGAGCTGTTTTTT.

The table lists this clonotype with many counts. This chain joins TRBV29-1 and TRBJ1-1, with D perhaps matching TRBD1 (6 bases). Trimming removed 5 bases from V and 5 bases from J, with 12 bases in between. CDR3 length: 12 residues. Per the germline V gene, CDR1 is SQVTM and CDR2 is ANQGSEA. Here the CDR3 reads CSVLGAFTEAFF. The CDR3 region has the DNA TGCAGCGTTCTGGGGGCGTTTACTGAAGCTTTCTTT.

A word on this clonotype: Just one base apart from a much larger clone, this may be a read error. The V call is TRBV11-2, the J call TRBJ2-5, with D perhaps TRBD2 (5 bases). This CDR3 region has 11 residues. Looked up from germline, CDR1 is SGHAT and CDR2 is FQNNGV. The CDR3 nucleotides read TGTGCCAGCAGTAGTTGGGAGACCCAGTGCTTC. Its protein is CASSSWETQCF.

The table lists this clonotype with many counts. The CDR3, as DNA: TGTGCCAGCAGTTCGATAACTTCCCGGGCTAGCGGGAGTCATAGCATTCAGTACTTC. This codes for CASSSITSRASGSHSIQYF. The rearrangement joins TRBV28 to TRBJ2-4; TRBD2 agrees at 10 bases. V was clipped by 4 bases and J by 9 bases; unmatched bases: 21. Germline V gives CDR1 MDHEN, CDR2 SYDVKM. The CDR3 contains 19 residues.

This clonotype has at least ten counts. The rearrangement joins TRBV20-1 to TRBJ2-3; D is perhaps TRBD1 (6 bases). Trimming removed 0 bases at V and 2 bases at J, with 12 bases between. The germline CDR1 and CDR2 sequences are DFQATT and SNEGSKA (reference sequence). The CDR3 is 15 amino acids. CDR3 amino acids: CSARDLQGNTDTQYF. CDR3 bases: TGCAGTGCTAGAGATCTACAGGGTAACACAGATACGCAGTATTTT.

This chain uses TRBV27 with TRBJ1-1; a weak D match, TRBD1 (5 bases). The CDR3 is 14 residues long. CDR1 is MNHEY, CDR2 SMNVEV, per germline (reference sequence). The V gene lost 0 bases and the J gene lost 3 bases, with 8 bases spanning the gap. The CDR3 region is CASSLSARDTEAFF. The CDR3 DNA is TGTGCCAGCAGTTTATCAGCCAGGGACACTGAAGCTTTCTTT.

This clonotype was seen a few times. The CDR3 loop is CASSSLQQGSNEKLFF. CDR3 nucleotides: TGTGCCAGCAGCTCTCTGCAACAGGGAAGTAATGAAAAACTGTTTTTT. The V call is TRBV7-9, the J call TRBJ1-4; weak D call: TRBD1 (6 bases). The length of the CDR3 is 16 residues. The germline V gene has CDR1 SEHNR and CDR2 FQNEAQ (reference sequence). The V end lost 4 bases, the J end lost 4 bases, and 16 bases lay between the germline ends.

The chain has TRBV7-6 and TRBJ2-5; tentatively, D is TRBD2 (6 bases). Germline V gene lookup returns CDR1 SGHVS and CDR2 FNYEAQ. The CDR3 is 12 amino acids. The V end lost 6 bases, the J end lost 9 bases, and 14 bases lay between the germline ends. The CDR3: CASSSTWEAQYF. The CDR3 DNA reads as TGTGCCAGCAGTTCGACTTGGGAGGCCCAGTACTTC.

The chain carries TRBV6-2 or TRBV6-3 and TRBJ2-5; D is unclear. This CDR3 comprises 16 residues. Germline lookup yields CDR1 MNHEY and CDR2 SVGEGT. Deletions cut 0 bases from V and 5 bases from J, with 16 bases between. CDR3 in DNA: TGTGCCAGCAGTTACTCGACTGGGCGAGGTCGGGAGACCCAGTACTTC. Its translation: CASSYSTGRGRETQYF.